The 13 T cell receptor beta chains given below trace back to one sample, sequenced in a study of Ad26.COV2.S vaccination and SARS-CoV-2 variants. The protocol was immunoSEQ multiplex PCR, while the TCRdb copy is restricted to in-frame clones and leaves out a portion. The sample shows fewer than 300,000 clones, 87% of them seen only once. The treatment: around 19 received Ad26.COV2.S at low or high dose, single or two shots; about 5 received placebo; per-sample allocation not given. All samples were drawn on day 63, counting from the first vaccine or placebo injection. Source: peripheral blood, taken in a trial of Ad26.COV2.S vaccine versus placebo. Receptors originate from a person between 18 and 59 years old who received the Ad26.COV2.S COVID-19 vaccine or a placebo.

On this clone itself: The same CDR3 also results from other DNA sequences found in this sample. The chain carries TRBV12-3 or TRBV12-4 and TRBJ1-1; D is uncertain. The V and J ends lost 8 bases and 1 base respectively, with 2 bases between them. The length of the CDR3 is 10 residues. CDR3 bases: TGTGCCAGCGGGAACACTGAAGCTTTCTTT. It codes for CASGNTEAFF.

The chain carries TRBV7-3 and TRBJ2-3; D is unclear. The CDR3 covers 13 residues. Looked up from germline, CDR1 is SGHTA and CDR2 is FQGTGA. V was cut by 5 bases and J by 4 bases, with 10 bases left in between. Here the CDR3 reads CASSPKPSDTQYF. In DNA form, the CDR3 reads TGTGCCAGCAGCCCAAAACCGTCAGATACGCAGTATTTT.

The chain couples TRBV5-4 to TRBJ2-1, with TRBD1 identical over 7 bases. The CDR3 extends over 13 amino acids. Trimming cost V 3 bases and J 15 bases; bases outside gene matches: 12. Per the germline V gene, CDR1 is SGHNT and CDR2 is YYREEE (reference sequence). CDR3 protein: CASSSFLDRNTFF. The CDR3 DNA reads TGTGCCAGCAGCTCGTTCCTGGACAGGAATACGTTCTTC.

The V call is TRBV27, the J call TRBJ2-2; a weak D match, TRBD1 (5 bases). The ends were cut back, 1 base at V and 6 bases at J, with 9 bases in the middle. The germline V gene has CDR1 MNHEY and CDR2 SMNVEV (reference sequence). The CDR3 covers 14 residues. CDR3 DNA sequence: TGTGCCAGCAGTTTATTTGGGGCTGCCGGGGAGCTGTTTTTT. Its translation is CASSLFGAAGELFF.

The chain combines TRBV11-3 with TRBJ2-2; the D is unclear. The CDR3 runs to 14 residues. CDR1 and CDR2 (germline): SGHNT, YENEEA. V dropped 3 bases and J dropped 5 bases, with 10 bases sitting between them. The CDR3 region is CASSFEGKTGELFF. DNA of the CDR3: TGTGCCAGCAGCTTTGAAGGAAAAACCGGGGAGCTGTTTTTT.

This sequence joins TRBV7-8 and TRBJ2-3; possibly TRBD2 for D (6 bases). CDR3 length: 16 amino acids. V was trimmed by 0 bases and J by 1 base, leaving 11 bases between them. Germline loops: CDR1 SGHVS, CDR2 FQNEAQ. The CDR3 DNA reads TGTGCCAGCAGCTTAGCGTGGGCTAGCGGCACAGATACGCAGTATTTT. Encoded protein: CASSLAWASGTDTQYF.

The V and J genes are TRBV28 and TRBJ2-2; D ambiguous. Germline-derived CDR1 and CDR2 are MDHEN and SYDVKM. This CDR3 region has 15 residues. V was clipped by 2 bases and J by 2 bases, with 9 bases between them. This CDR3 reads CASSLRRINTGELFF. The CDR3, as DNA: TGTGCCAGCAGTTTAAGACGCATTAACACCGGGGAGCTGTTTTTT.

The sample holds one count of this clone. This chain connects TRBV19 to TRBJ2-4; D is unclear. There are 14 residues in the CDR3. V dropped 2 bases and J dropped 9 bases, with 14 bases sitting between them. The V gene's germline CDR1 is LNHDA and CDR2 SQIVND (reference sequence). CDR3 protein: CASSISAARGIQYF. The CDR3 region has the DNA TGTGCCAGTAGTATATCCGCAGCCCGAGGCATTCAGTACTTC.

The rearrangement joins TRBV10-2 to TRBJ2-7; D assignment may be TRBD1 or TRBD2 (5 bases each). CDR1 and CDR2 (germline): WSHSY, SAAADI. V shed 3 bases and J shed 4 bases, with 16 bases lying between them. The CDR3 has 15 amino acids. CDR3 in amino acids: CASSELTGSGYEQYF. The CDR3 region has the DNA TGCGCCAGCAGTGAATTAACAGGATCGGGATACGAGCAGTACTTC.

This chain joins TRBV7-9 and TRBJ1-1; a weak D match, TRBD1 (6 bases). The V gene's germline CDR1 is SEHNR and CDR2 FQNEAQ (reference sequence). Between the trimmed V and J ends, which lost 5 bases and 1 base, there was a span of 11 bases. This CDR3 has 14 amino acids. The CDR3 loop is CASSNGQRNTEAFF. CDR3 nucleotide sequence: TGTGCCAGCAGCAACGGACAGCGGAACACTGAAGCTTTCTTT.

The gene calls are TRBV5-1 and TRBJ2-1; unclear D gene. Trimming removed 2 bases at V and 7 bases at J, with 16 bases between. CDR3 length: 15 residues. Per germline, CDR1 SGHRS and CDR2 YFSETQ. The CDR3 region has the DNA TGCGCCAGCAGCTTCCTTCACGGGTCTTTGAATGAGCAGTTCTTC. It encodes CASSFLHGSLNEQFF. The variable domain in full, completed from reference TRBV5-1 and TRBJ2-1, reads KAGVTQTPRYLIKTRGQQVTLSCSPISGHRSVSWYQQTPGQGLQFLFEYFSETQRNKGNFPGRFSGRQFSNSRSEMNVSTLELGDSALYLCASSFLHGSLNEQFFGPGTRLTVL.

This chain connects TRBV5-4 to TRBJ2-4; unclear D gene. V was cut by 0 bases and J by 5 bases, with 6 bases left in between. CDR3 length equals 13 residues. Germline V gene data show CDR1 as SGHNT and CDR2 as YYREEE (reference sequence). The CDR3 is CASSLAKENIQYF. As DNA, the CDR3 is TGTGCCAGCAGCTTGGCCAAGGAAAACATTCAGTACTTC. Variable domain in full (rest from reference TRBV5-4 and TRBJ2-4): ETGVTQSPTHLIKTRGQQVTLRCSSQSGHNTVSWYQQALGQGPQFIFQYYREEENGRGNFPPRFSGLQFPNYSSELNVNALELDDSALYLCASSLAKENIQYFGAGTRLSVL.

The rearrangement joins TRBV5-4 to TRBJ1-2, with D possibly being TRBD1 (5 bases). V was pared by 0 bases and J by 2 bases, with 11 bases between. This CDR3 has 15 amino acids. The germline V gene encodes CDR1 SGHNT and CDR2 YYREEE (reference sequence). The DNA of the CDR3 is TGTGCCAGCAGCTTGGTCGGGACTGGGAACTATGGCTACACCTTC. Translating it yields CASSLVGTGNYGYTF.